This is a list of T cell receptor beta chains from one sample in a study of blood T cell repertoires in COVID-19. Method: immunoSEQ multiplex PCR; TCRdb's copy keeps in-frame clones and lacks some. The repertoire has around 370,000 clones, around 87% of them found once; the top ten carry about 6.3%. The sequenced material came from peripheral blood. The origin of the receptors is a woman between 45 and 60 years old with COVID-19, enrolled during active disease. Each CDR3 is given with its conserved first and last residue. D genes are given only for firm matches. Rows may omit the clone size; those that give it use once, few, many or a size class.

TRBV5-1	TRBJ1-2	TRBD1	NA	CASSSFDRVVYGYTF	TGCGCCAGCAGCTCGTTCGACAGGGTGGTCTATGGCTACACCTTC
TRBV6-2/TRBV6-3	TRBJ2-5	TRBD2	NA	CASSYGGLAGHQQETQYF	TGTGCCAGCAGTTATGGGGGACTAGCGGGCCATCAACAAGAGACCCAGTACTTC
TRBV9	TRBJ1-2	NA	NA	CASSVATGPYGYTF	TGTGCCAGCAGCGTAGCTACAGGGCCCTATGGCTACACCTTC
TRBV10-1	TRBJ2-1	TRBD2	NA	CASSESGREINEQFF	TGCGCCAGCAGTGAGTCCGGGCGGGAGATAAATGAGCAGTTCTTC
TRBV18	TRBJ1-1	TRBD1	NA	CASSLTLDRPTEAFF	TGTGCCAGCTCACTCACCCTGGACAGGCCCACTGAAGCTTTCTTT
TRBV18	TRBJ1-2	NA	NA	CASSPGTVNYGYTF	TGTGCCAGCTCACCGGGCACGGTAAACTATGGCTACACCTTC
TRBV2	TRBJ1-3	TRBD1	NA	CASRGGQGISGNTIYF	TGTGCCAGCAGGGGGGGACAGGGTATCTCTGGAAACACCATATATTTT
TRBV20-1	TRBJ2-4	TRBD2	NA	CSASPTGGKNIQYF	TGCAGTGCTAGTCCCACGGGGGGCAAAAACATTCAGTACTTC
TRBV27	TRBJ1-2	TRBD1	NA	CASSLKPGQGNYGYTF	TGTGCCAGCAGTTTAAAGCCCGGACAGGGCAACTATGGCTACACCTTC
TRBV19	TRBJ1-2	TRBD1	NA	CASGIVPGQVNYGYTF	TGTGCCAGCGGTATAGTACCGGGACAGGTTAACTATGGCTACACCTTC
TRBV15	TRBJ1-5	NA	NA	CATSGTPNHQPQHF	TGTGCCACCAGCGGGACACCAAACCATCAGCCCCAGCATTTT
TRBV7-8	TRBJ2-1	TRBD2	NA	CASSSERTSGPYNEQFF	TGTGCCAGCAGCTCCGAACGGACTAGCGGGCCTTACAATGAGCAGTTCTTC
TRBV5-6	TRBJ1-2	NA	NA	CASSAGLSYGYTF	TGTGCCAGCAGCGCGGGGCTTTCCTATGGCTACACCTTC
TRBV27	TRBJ1-1	NA	once	CASSWQGMDTEAFF	TGTGCCAGCAGTTGGCAGGGCATGGACACTGAAGCTTTCTTT
TRBV24-1	TRBJ2-7	TRBD1	NA	CATSDSDRGSYEQYF	TGTGCCACCAGTGATTCGGACAGGGGCTCCTACGAGCAGTACTTC
TRBV19	TRBJ1-5	TRBD1	NA	CASMPDRGADQPQHF	TGTGCCAGTATGCCGGACAGGGGAGCTGATCAGCCCCAGCATTTT
TRBV19	TRBJ2-6	TRBD1	once	CASSSPRDRTNSGANVLTF	TGTGCCAGTAGTAGCCCCCGGGACAGGACCAACTCTGGGGCCAACGTCCTGACTTTC
TRBV5-1	TRBJ2-7	NA	NA	CASSRDTYEQYF	TGCGCCAGCAGCCGGGACACGTACGAGCAGTACTTC
TRBV7-2	TRBJ1-5	NA	NA	CASSLIPGSNQPQHF	TGTGCCAGCAGCTTAATCCCGGGAAGCAATCAGCCCCAGCATTTT
TRBV5-1	TRBJ1-1	NA	NA	CASSLTPVTDTEAFF	TGCGCCAGCAGCTTAACCCCGGTGACAGACACTGAAGCTTTCTTT
TRBV27	TRBJ1-1	NA	NA	CASRNPESTEAFF	TGTGCCAGCAGGAACCCGGAGAGCACTGAAGCTTTCTTT
TRBV7-2	TRBJ2-2	TRBD2	NA	CASSMGLAGGYFTGELFF	TGTGCCAGCAGCATGGGACTAGCGGGAGGTTATTTCACCGGGGAGCTGTTTTTT
TRBV24-1	TRBJ1-5	NA	NA	CATLEAVDSNQPQHF	TGTGCCACCCTAGAGGCAGTCGATAGCAATCAGCCCCAGCATTTT
TRBV27	TRBJ1-5	NA	once	CASMQGGGGPQHF	TGTGCCAGCATGCAGGGCGGGGGGGGGCCCCAGCATTTT
TRBV4-1	TRBJ2-7	TRBD2	few	CASSPNVGTSSYEQYF	TGCGCCAGCAGCCCTAACGTCGGGACTAGTAGCTACGAGCAGTACTTC